This is a list of T cell receptor beta chains from one sample in a study of T cell responses to AZD1222 COVID-19 vaccine. Generated by immunoSEQ multiplex PCR, the TCRdb table keeps only in-frame clones and is missing some. The data contain over 130,000 clones, roughly 90% of them singletons. This material consisted of peripheral blood, taken 28 days after the second AZD1222 dose. These receptors all stem from an adult who received the AZD1222 COVID-19 vaccine. Both conserved end residues are part of each CDR3. Each record gives: V gene, clone size, J gene, D gene, CDR3 protein, CDR3 DNA. D genes are given only for firm matches. Some rows have no size entry. The others give once, few or many, or a class for an expanded clone.

v_gene: TRBV28
abundance: -
j_gene: TRBJ1-2
d_gene: -
CDR3aa: CASSLLGYGYTF
CDR3nt: TGTGCCAGCAGTTTATTGGGGTATGGCTACACCTTC

v_gene: TRBV9
abundance: few
j_gene: TRBJ2-3
d_gene: -
CDR3aa: CASSVEQRTDTQYF
CDR3nt: TGTGCCAGCAGCGTAGAACAGCGGACAGATACGCAGTATTTT

v_gene: TRBV6-5
abundance: -
j_gene: TRBJ2-1
d_gene: -
CDR3aa: CASSYVSVRIDEQFF
CDR3nt: TGTGCCAGCAGTTACGTCAGCGTTCGTATCGATGAGCAGTTCTTC

v_gene: TRBV4-1
abundance: once
j_gene: TRBJ1-4
d_gene: -
CDR3aa: CASSQDPSVEGASEKLFF
CDR3nt: TGCGCCAGCAGCCAAGACCCTTCTGTGGAGGGCGCGAGTGAAAAACTGTTTTTT

v_gene: TRBV28
abundance: -
j_gene: TRBJ1-6
d_gene: -
CDR3aa: CASRSLGSPLHF
CDR3nt: TGTGCCAGCAGGTCCTTAGGCTCACCCCTCCACTTT

v_gene: TRBV14
abundance: -
j_gene: TRBJ2-3
d_gene: TRBD2
CDR3aa: CASSQESSGGFTDTQYF
CDR3nt: TGTGCCAGCAGCCAAGAGTCTAGCGGGGGATTCACAGATACGCAGTATTTT

v_gene: TRBV10-3
abundance: -
j_gene: TRBJ2-3
d_gene: TRBD2
CDR3aa: CAISVAGGLTDTQYF
CDR3nt: TGTGCCATCAGTGTCGCGGGGGGGCTAACAGATACGCAGTATTTT

v_gene: TRBV18
abundance: -
j_gene: TRBJ2-1
d_gene: TRBD1
CDR3aa: CASSRDSHGNEQFF
CDR3nt: TGTGCCAGCTCACGGGACAGCCATGGCAATGAGCAGTTCTTC

v_gene: TRBV3-1/TRBV3-2
abundance: -
j_gene: TRBJ1-4
d_gene: TRBD1
CDR3aa: CASSPQGQDEKLFF
CDR3nt: TGTGCCAGCAGCCCGCAGGGACAGGATGAAAAACTGTTTTTT

v_gene: TRBV5-1
abundance: -
j_gene: TRBJ1-4
d_gene: -
CDR3aa: CASSYYSTNEKLFF
CDR3nt: TGCGCCAGCAGCTATTATTCAACTAATGAAAAACTGTTTTTT

v_gene: TRBV28
abundance: -
j_gene: TRBJ1-5
d_gene: -
CDR3aa: CASSPPGSNQPQHF
CDR3nt: TGTGCCAGCAGCCCTCCGGGATCAAATCAGCCCCAGCATTTT

v_gene: TRBV19
abundance: -
j_gene: TRBJ2-3
d_gene: TRBD1
CDR3aa: CASTRTGTASTDTQYF
CDR3nt: TGTGCCAGTACCCGGACCGGGACAGCAAGCACAGATACGCAGTATTTT

v_gene: TRBV21-1
abundance: once
j_gene: TRBJ1-5
d_gene: -
CDR3aa: CASSSNIVQPQHF
CDR3nt: TGTGCCAGCAGCAGCAATATTGTACAGCCCCAGCATTTT

v_gene: TRBV5-1
abundance: -
j_gene: TRBJ2-2
d_gene: -
CDR3aa: CASSLGDWESGELFF
CDR3nt: TGCGCCAGCAGCTTGGGGGACTGGGAATCCGGGGAGCTGTTTTTT

v_gene: TRBV28
abundance: -
j_gene: TRBJ1-4
d_gene: TRBD1
CDR3aa: CASTAATGGREKLFF
CDR3nt: TGTGCCAGCACCGCGGCGACAGGGGGCCGTGAAAAACTGTTTTTT

v_gene: TRBV7-2
abundance: -
j_gene: TRBJ1-2
d_gene: TRBD1
CDR3aa: CASSLGGQPLYGYTF
CDR3nt: TGTGCCAGCAGCTTAGGGGGACAGCCCCTCTATGGCTACACCTTC

v_gene: TRBV12-5
abundance: -
j_gene: TRBJ2-6
d_gene: TRBD1
CDR3aa: CASGPGTGGGGANVLTF
CDR3nt: TGTGCTAGTGGTCCCGGGACAGGGGGTGGTGGGGCCAACGTCCTGACTTTC

v_gene: TRBV24-1
abundance: -
j_gene: TRBJ2-7
d_gene: TRBD1
CDR3aa: CATSRAGGTQNEQYF
CDR3nt: TGTGCCACCAGTCGGGCAGGGGGCACCCAAAACGAGCAGTACTTC

v_gene: TRBV18
abundance: -
j_gene: TRBJ1-3
d_gene: TRBD1
CDR3aa: CASSPQDRGFGNTIYF
CDR3nt: TGTGCCAGCTCACCACAGGACAGGGGGTTCGGAAACACCATATATTTT

v_gene: TRBV2
abundance: -
j_gene: TRBJ1-2
d_gene: -
CDR3aa: CASSDGGLDGYTF
CDR3nt: TGTGCCAGCAGTGACGGGGGACTCGATGGCTACACCTTC

v_gene: TRBV7-2
abundance: -
j_gene: TRBJ1-1
d_gene: -
CDR3aa: CASSLWDPGQTEAFF
CDR3nt: TGTGCCAGCAGCTTATGGGATCCCGGTCAAACTGAAGCTTTCTTT

v_gene: TRBV27
abundance: -
j_gene: TRBJ2-1
d_gene: -
CDR3aa: CASSFVGYEQFF
CDR3nt: TGTGCCAGCAGTTTCGTGGGCTATGAGCAGTTCTTC

v_gene: TRBV12-3/TRBV12-4
abundance: -
j_gene: TRBJ1-1
d_gene: TRBD1
CDR3aa: CASRRQGNTEAFF
CDR3nt: TGTGCCAGCAGGAGACAGGGGAACACTGAAGCTTTCTTT

v_gene: TRBV5-4
abundance: -
j_gene: TRBJ2-2
d_gene: TRBD1
CDR3aa: CASSPGQGNTGELFF
CDR3nt: TGTGCCAGCAGCCCGGGACAGGGGAACACCGGGGAGCTGTTTTTT

v_gene: TRBV5-1
abundance: -
j_gene: TRBJ1-2
d_gene: -
CDR3aa: CASSLRGSNYGYTF
CDR3nt: TGCGCCAGCAGCTTGCGGGGGAGTAACTATGGCTACACCTTC

v_gene: TRBV7-6
abundance: -
j_gene: TRBJ2-4
d_gene: TRBD2
CDR3aa: CASSLAAGGNIQYF
CDR3nt: TGTGCCAGCAGCTTAGCGGCGGGGGGGAACATTCAGTACTTC

v_gene: TRBV28
abundance: -
j_gene: TRBJ1-2
d_gene: TRBD1
CDR3aa: CASSLATGGRYGYTF
CDR3nt: TGTGCCAGCAGTTTAGCGACAGGGGGCAGGTATGGCTACACCTTC

v_gene: TRBV15
abundance: -
j_gene: TRBJ1-2
d_gene: -
CDR3aa: CATSREGSGGYTF
CDR3nt: TGTGCCACCAGCAGAGAGGGGAGTGGGGGCTACACCTTC

v_gene: TRBV4-2
abundance: -
j_gene: TRBJ2-1
d_gene: -
CDR3aa: CASSQERRNEQFF
CDR3nt: TGTGCCAGCAGCCAAGAGAGGCGGAATGAGCAGTTCTTC

v_gene: TRBV30
abundance: -
j_gene: TRBJ2-1
d_gene: TRBD2
CDR3aa: CAWSGGRGSYNEQFF
CDR3nt: TGTGCCTGGAGTGGAGGTCGCGGGAGTTACAATGAGCAGTTCTTC

v_gene: TRBV12-5
abundance: -
j_gene: TRBJ2-1
d_gene: TRBD1
CDR3aa: CASGSGQGYNEQFF
CDR3nt: TGTGCTAGTGGTTCCGGACAGGGTTACAATGAGCAGTTCTTC

v_gene: TRBV5-4
abundance: -
j_gene: TRBJ2-2
d_gene: TRBD1
CDR3aa: CASTLDRASGELFF
CDR3nt: TGTGCCAGCACCTTAGACAGGGCCTCCGGGGAGCTGTTTTTT

v_gene: TRBV9
abundance: -
j_gene: TRBJ2-7
d_gene: -
CDR3aa: CASTGEADTYEQYF
CDR3nt: TGTGCCAGCACGGGGGAGGCAGATACCTACGAGCAGTACTTC

v_gene: TRBV15
abundance: -
j_gene: TRBJ1-4
d_gene: TRBD1
CDR3aa: CATSYRDRNNEKLFF
CDR3nt: TGTGCCACCAGTTACCGGGACAGGAATAATGAAAAACTGTTTTTT

v_gene: TRBV6-6
abundance: -
j_gene: TRBJ1-6
d_gene: -
CDR3aa: CASSYGGRKISPLHF
CDR3nt: TGTGCCAGCAGTTACGGGGGGCGGAAGATTTCACCCCTCCACTTT

v_gene: TRBV19
abundance: once
j_gene: TRBJ2-5
d_gene: TRBD1
CDR3aa: CASRITGQGVETQYF
CDR3nt: TGTGCCAGTAGAATAACGGGACAGGGGGTGGAGACCCAGTACTTC

v_gene: TRBV5-1
abundance: -
j_gene: TRBJ2-5
d_gene: -
CDR3aa: CASSLGPSQETQYF
CDR3nt: TGCGCCAGCAGCCTAGGACCGAGCCAAGAGACCCAGTACTTC

v_gene: TRBV7-2
abundance: -
j_gene: TRBJ1-4
d_gene: -
CDR3aa: CASSLDQYATNEKLFF
CDR3nt: TGTGCCAGCAGCTTAGATCAGTATGCAACTAATGAAAAACTGTTTTTT

v_gene: TRBV7-2
abundance: -
j_gene: TRBJ2-2
d_gene: TRBD2
CDR3aa: CASSFLAGGTGELFF
CDR3nt: TGTGCCAGCAGCTTTTTAGCGGGCGGCACCGGGGAGCTGTTTTTT

v_gene: TRBV7-8
abundance: -
j_gene: TRBJ1-5
d_gene: -
CDR3aa: CASSPQGRGSNQPQHF
CDR3nt: TGTGCCAGCAGCCCCCAGGGTAGGGGAAGCAATCAGCCCCAGCATTTT

v_gene: TRBV30
abundance: -
j_gene: TRBJ2-7
d_gene: -
CDR3aa: CAWSRTYEQYF
CDR3nt: TGTGCCTGGAGTAGGACCTACGAGCAGTACTTC

v_gene: TRBV3-1/TRBV3-2
abundance: -
j_gene: TRBJ2-1
d_gene: TRBD2
CDR3aa: CASSQNRTSGRDLCEQFF
CDR3nt: TGTGCCAGCAGCCAAAATCGGACTAGCGGGAGAGATTTGTGTGAGCAGTTCTTC

v_gene: TRBV30
abundance: few
j_gene: TRBJ2-1
d_gene: -
CDR3aa: CAWGRLGSPYNEQFF
CDR3nt: TGTGCCTGGGGAAGGCTGGGGTCCCCCTACAATGAGCAGTTCTTC

v_gene: TRBV7-8
abundance: -
j_gene: TRBJ2-1
d_gene: TRBD2
CDR3aa: CASSLSASGRYNEQFF
CDR3nt: TGTGCCAGCAGCTTATCGGCTAGCGGGAGATACAATGAGCAGTTCTTC

v_gene: TRBV6-2/TRBV6-3
abundance: -
j_gene: TRBJ1-3
d_gene: -
CDR3aa: CASSYSKAGNTIYF
CDR3nt: TGTGCCAGCAGTTACTCAAAGGCTGGAAACACCATATATTTT

v_gene: TRBV12-3/TRBV12-4
abundance: -
j_gene: TRBJ2-7
d_gene: -
CDR3aa: CASSRRVDEQYF
CDR3nt: TGTGCCAGCAGTCGTCGGGTGGACGAGCAGTACTTC

v_gene: TRBV19
abundance: -
j_gene: TRBJ2-7
d_gene: -
CDR3aa: CASSIAGGREQYF
CDR3nt: TGTGCCAGTAGTATAGCCGGGGGCCGGGAGCAGTACTTC

v_gene: TRBV5-1
abundance: -
j_gene: TRBJ2-3
d_gene: -
CDR3aa: CASSLVLGRPDTQYF
CDR3nt: TGCGCCAGCAGCTTGGTTCTTGGCCGTCCGGATACGCAGTATTTT

v_gene: TRBV30
abundance: -
j_gene: TRBJ2-2
d_gene: TRBD2
CDR3aa: CAWKGLAGGPGELFF
CDR3nt: TGTGCCTGGAAGGGTTTGGCGGGAGGGCCCGGGGAGCTGTTTTTT

v_gene: TRBV5-1
abundance: once
j_gene: TRBJ1-3
d_gene: TRBD1
CDR3aa: CASSGTGQAESSGNTIYF
CDR3nt: TGCGCCAGCAGCGGAACGGGACAGGCCGAATCCTCTGGAAACACCATATATTTT

v_gene: TRBV18
abundance: -
j_gene: TRBJ1-2
d_gene: -
CDR3aa: CASSPSGSYYGYTF
CDR3nt: TGTGCCAGCTCACCATCGGGGAGTTACTATGGCTACACCTTC